Reported below is one TCR beta chain. Its antigen is still unknown. V was trimmed by 0 bases and J by 5 bases, leaving 9 bases between them. CDR3 size: 14 residues. Germline V CDR1 and CDR2: MNHEY, SVGAGI. Assay used: immunoSEQ multiplex PCR; TCRdb lists only in-frame clones, some missing. The table includes about 73,000 clones, over 85% detected once. This record belongs to a study of cytomegalovirus exposure and HLA in healthy donors. Study as a whole: The roughly 670 first-cohort repertoires shared a platform with the roughly 120 validation repertoires, as reported in a later analysis.

General study points: A few CMV-associated chains proved CMV antigen-specific in vitro. The investigators catalogued under 200 TCR beta chains as cytomegalovirus-associated.

The sequenced sample consisted of PBMCs. The origin of this receptor is a woman aged 18-29 years in good health and CMV-seropositive. The chain joins TRBV6-5 to TRBJ2-3, with D perhaps TRBD1 (6 bases). In DNA, the CDR3 is TGTGCCAGCAGTTACTCGGACAGAAGAGATACGCAGTATTTT. It codes for CASSYSDRRDTQYF.